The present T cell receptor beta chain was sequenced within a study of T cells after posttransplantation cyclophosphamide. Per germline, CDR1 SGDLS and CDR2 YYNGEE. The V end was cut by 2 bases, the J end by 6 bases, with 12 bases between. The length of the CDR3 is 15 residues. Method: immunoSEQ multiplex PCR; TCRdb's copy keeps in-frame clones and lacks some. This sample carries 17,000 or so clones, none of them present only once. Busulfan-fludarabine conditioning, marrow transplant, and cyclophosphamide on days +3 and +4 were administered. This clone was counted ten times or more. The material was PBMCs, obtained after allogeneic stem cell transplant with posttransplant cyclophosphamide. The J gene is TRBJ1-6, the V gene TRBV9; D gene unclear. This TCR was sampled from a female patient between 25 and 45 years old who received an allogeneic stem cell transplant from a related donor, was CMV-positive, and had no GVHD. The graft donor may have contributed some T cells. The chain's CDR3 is CASSVYSRINSPLHF. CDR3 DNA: TGTGCCAGCAGCGTTTACAGTAGAATTAATTCACCCCTCCACTTT.